Below are 10 T cell receptor beta chains sequenced from a single sample in a study of T cells in Graves' hyperthyroidism and ophthalmopathy (dated by TCRdb to the late 2010s). Library prep was done by multiplex PCR. The sample was run on an Illumina HiSeq 2000. The TCR beta CDR3 regions were amplified from the RNA transcripts. The first round of RT-PCR for the TCR CDR3 was performed with the HTBI primer set and the Qiagen OneStep RT-PCR kit. TCRdb reworked the public reads: Q25 trimming with fastp, MiXCR clone assembly, productive beta chains retained. Identical CDR3 proteins give one entry, which carries the most common genes and DNA. The sample data list 500,000 to 600,000 distinct CDR3 sequences, and about 43% of these were observed just once. Of the sample, 19% falls within the top ten clones. Input material: peripheral blood or thyroid tissue (not recorded which). These receptors were collected from an adult woman with Graves' disease, either hyperthyroidism or ophthalmopathy (not recorded which).

There are many counts of this clonotype. The chain combines TRBV7-3 with TRBJ2-7, with D possibly being TRBD1 (8 bases). Germline CDR1 SGHTA, CDR2 FQGTGA. V gave up 1 base and J gave up 2 bases, with 24 bases separating them. The CDR3 covers 19 residues. The CDR3 here is CASSLRTAGGTGDTYEQYF. CDR3 nucleotides: TGTGCCAGCAGCTTAAGGACGGCCGGGGGGACAGGCGACACCTACGAGCAGTACTTC. The full variable domain, with the rest looked up from reference TRBV7-3 and TRBJ2-7, is GAGVSQTPSNKVTEKGKYVELRCDPISGHTALYWYRQSLGQGPEFLIYFQGTGAADDSGLPNDRFFAVRPEGSVSTLKIQRTERGDSAVYLCASSLRTAGGTGDTYEQYFGPGTRLTVT.

This clonotype was seen ten or more times. The genes are TRBV11-2 and TRBJ1-2; D unclear. The CDR3 has 12 residues. The V gene lost 10 bases and the J gene lost 8 bases, with 17 bases spanning the gap. In germline, CDR1 is SGHAT, CDR2 FQNNGV. The CDR3 sequence: CATPAPGGGYTF. The CDR3 DNA is TGTGCCACCCCGGCTCCGGGAGGGGGCTACACCTTC.

Many counts were recorded for this clonotype. The gene calls are TRBV7-9 and TRBJ2-5, with TRBD1 matching over 7 bases. The CDR3 length is 14 residues. Germline trimming cut 1 base from V and 4 bases from J; bases unmatched to any gene: 3. CDR1 is SEHNR and CDR2 is FQNEAQ in the germline V gene (reference sequence). For the CDR3, the DNA is TGTGCCAGCAGCTTAGGGGACAGTGGAGAGACCCAGTACTTC. Translation: CASSLGDSGETQYF.

This chain joins TRBV10-3 and TRBJ2-5, with D perhaps matching TRBD2 (5 bases). Trimming cost V 4 bases and J 4 bases, with 13 bases left between them. Germline V gene lookup returns CDR1 ENHRY and CDR2 SYGVKD. This CDR3 comprises 14 residues. The CDR3 nucleotides read TGTGCCATCAGTGCGGGGAAAGGTGTAGAGACCCAGTACTTC. This codes for CAISAGKGVETQYF.

This clonotype was seen a handful of times. The gene calls are TRBV10-3 and TRBJ2-7; D is unresolved. This CDR3 comprises 12 residues. The V and J ends lost 8 bases and 0 bases respectively, with 8 bases between them. CDR1 and CDR2 (germline): ENHRY, SYGVKD. This CDR3 is CAIAESSYEQYF. CDR3 in DNA: TGTGCCATCGCAGAGAGCTCCTACGAGCAGTACTTC.

The chain recombines TRBV11-2 with TRBJ2-7, with D possibly being TRBD2 (5 bases). Trimming took off 0 bases at V and 7 bases at J, with 13 bases between the two ends. Germline CDR1 and CDR2: SGHAT and FQNNGV. The CDR3 has 14 amino acids. The CDR3: CASSLDRSRGEQYF. CDR3 DNA sequence: TGTGCCAGCAGCTTAGATCGGTCTCGCGGGGAGCAGTACTTC.

Ten or more counts support this clonotype. This chain connects TRBV7-2 to TRBJ1-5; D possibly corresponds to TRBD1 (6 bases). The CDR3 loop spans 16 amino acids. The V end was cut by 4 bases, the J end by 6 bases, with 19 bases between. Germline values: CDR1 SGHTA, CDR2 FQGNSA. The DNA of the CDR3 is TGTGCCAGCAGCTGGACCGGACAGAGGTACGTTCAGCCCCAGCATTTT. Its protein is CASSWTGQRYVQPQHF.

This clonotype was counted at least ten times. The rearrangement uses TRBV4-1 and TRBJ2-7; 7 bases line up with TRBD2. The V gene end was trimmed by 4 bases and the J gene end by 1 base; junction bases not matched to a gene: 7. The CDR3 consists of 15 residues. Germline V lookup: CDR1 MGHRA, CDR2 YSYEKL. CDR3 region: CASSPSGVGSYEQYF. In nucleotides, the CDR3 is TGCGCCAGCAGCCCTAGCGGAGTGGGATCCTACGAGCAGTACTTC.

Points on this clonotype: A read error may be the cause here, since a much bigger clone is one base away. This chain joins TRBV7-2 and TRBJ2-2; D may be TRBD1 (6 bases). Germline CDR1 SGHTA, CDR2 FQGNSA. V was pared by 3 bases and J by 1 base, with 9 bases between. The CDR3 runs to 15 residues. The CDR3 bases are TGTGCCAGCAGCTTCCTACAGGGGAACACCGGGGAGCTGTTTTTT. It encodes CASSFLQGNTGELFF.

V usage is TRBV7-3 and J usage is TRBJ1-1; 7 positions agree with TRBD1. The CDR3 is 13 amino acids. The trim removed 9 bases at V and 3 bases at J, leaving 7 bases unmatched. Germline V gene data show CDR1 as SGHTA and CDR2 as FQGTGA. The CDR3 here is CARPRGQDTEAFF. The CDR3 coding sequence is TGTGCCAGGCCGAGGGGGCAGGACACTGAAGCTTTCTTT. The variable domain in full, with the rest retrieved from reference TRBV7-3 and TRBJ1-1, is GAGVSQTPSNKVTEKGKYVELRCDPISGHTALYWYRQSLGQGPEFLIYFQGTGAADDSGLPNDRFFAVRPEGSVSTLKIQRTERGDSAVYLCARPRGQDTEAFFGQGTRLTVV.